The 23 T cell receptor beta chains given below trace back to one sample, sequenced in a study of OX40 agonist ivuxolimab in advanced cancers. This table comes from immunoSEQ multiplex PCR, and its TCRdb copy is limited to in-frame clones, with some not included. The sample contains around 70,000 clones, about 85% of which appear only once. The sample in question was CD4+ or CD8+ T cells sorted from blood, obtained in a trial of the OX40 agonist ivuxolimab. All receptors derive from an adult with an advanced solid tumor such as melanoma, head and neck, liver or kidney cancer.

The chain carries TRBV30 and TRBJ1-2, with 8 bases that match TRBD1. CDR1 is GTSNPN, CDR2 SVGIG, per germline (reference sequence). CDR3 length: 14 amino acids. After removal of 0 bases from V and 6 bases from J, the junction contained 6 bases not matched to a gene. The CDR3 sequence: CAWSVRQGANGYTF. Written as DNA, the CDR3 is TGTGCCTGGAGTGTACGCCAGGGGGCGAATGGCTACACCTTC.

The chain combines TRBV5-1 with TRBJ2-4, with unresolved D. Germline V gene sequence: CDR1 SGHRS, CDR2 YFSETQ. The CDR3 runs to 15 residues. V was pared by 0 bases and J by 9 bases, with 16 bases between. The CDR3 loop is CASSLAEFGGSIQYF. As DNA, the CDR3 is TGCGCCAGCAGCTTGGCCGAGTTTGGCGGAAGCATTCAGTACTTC. Complete variable domain (other parts from reference TRBV5-1 and TRBJ2-4): KAGVTQTPRYLIKTRGQQVTLSCSPISGHRSVSWYQQTPGQGLQFLFEYFSETQRNKGNFPGRFSGRQFSNSRSEMNVSTLELGDSALYLCASSLAEFGGSIQYFGAGTRLSVL.

The chain has TRBV18 and TRBJ1-1, with D unresolved. Trimming took 3 bases from V and 1 from J, leaving 9 bases between them. This CDR3 contains 14 residues. From germline, CDR1 is KGHSH and CDR2 LQKENI. CDR3 protein: CASSPGQKNTEAFF. The CDR3 DNA reads TGTGCCAGCTCACCTGGTCAGAAGAACACTGAAGCTTTCTTT.

The gene calls are TRBV7-9 and TRBJ2-7; D possibly corresponds to TRBD1 (5 bases). Trimming pared 1 base from V and 2 bases from J, leaving 12 bases between. The CDR3 has 15 amino acids. Germline assignment: CDR1 SEHNR and CDR2 FQNEAQ (reference sequence). The CDR3 DNA follows: TGTGCCAGCAGCTTAGTAGGGGATCCCACCTACGAGCAGTACTTC. Amino acid sequence: CASSLVGDPTYEQYF.

To note about this clone: Germline and junction disagree at one end, which may indicate a read error. The rearrangement joins TRBV6-6 to TRBJ2-2; the D gene is possibly TRBD1 (6 bases). The length of the CDR3 is 16 residues. The V gene's germline CDR1 is MNHNY and CDR2 SVGAGI (reference sequence). The CDR3 DNA reads TGTGCCAGCAGTTACCACAGGGTTACTGAACACCGGGGAGCTGTTTTT. Amino acid sequence: CASSYHRVTEHRGAVF.

The V call is TRBV11-3, the J call TRBJ2-2, with TRBD2 identical over 7 bases. Germline loops: CDR1 SGHNT, CDR2 YENEEA. Trimming at V came to 4 bases and at J to 4 bases, leaving 3 bases not matched to a gene. The CDR3 length is 14 residues. CDR3 nucleotide sequence: TGTGCCAGCAGCTGGGGAGGGTTCACCGGGGAGCTGTTTTTT. Amino acid sequence: CASSWGGFTGELFF.

This chain joins TRBV7-3 and TRBJ1-5; D remains ambiguous. Germline V gives CDR1 SGHTA, CDR2 FQGTGA. V was pared by 3 bases and J by 3 bases, with 6 bases between. This CDR3 is built from 13 residues. The CDR3 DNA sequence: TGTGCCAGCAGCTTCGGGTTCAATCAGCCCCAGCATTTT. Amino acid sequence: CASSFGFNQPQHF.

The chain has TRBV30 and TRBJ1-3; no reliable D call. This CDR3 spans 14 amino acids. Germline CDR1 is GTSNPN and CDR2 is SVGIG (reference sequence). Between the trimmed V and J ends, which lost 3 bases and 0 bases, there was a span of 9 bases. CDR3 amino acids: CAWRAPSSGNTIYF. The CDR3 DNA reads TGTGCCTGGAGGGCCCCCAGCTCTGGAAACACCATATATTTT.

The chain's CDR3 is CASSLGLAGAASSYNEQFF. For the CDR3, the DNA is TGTGCCAGCAGCTTGGGACTAGCGGGGGCCGCGAGCTCCTACAATGAGCAGTTCTTC. The V and J genes are TRBV5-4 and TRBJ2-1, with 12 bases lining up with TRBD2. Germline CDR1 is SGHNT and CDR2 is YYREEE (reference sequence). Trimming took 0 bases from V and 0 from J; bases not matched to a gene: 7. This CDR3 comprises 19 residues. Together with reference TRBV5-4 and TRBJ2-1, the CDR3 gives the full variable domain: ETGVTQSPTHLIKTRGQQVTLRCSSQSGHNTVSWYQQALGQGPQFIFQYYREEENGRGNFPPRFSGLQFPNYSSELNVNALELDDSALYLCASSLGLAGAASSYNEQFFGPGTRLTVL.

The V and J genes are TRBV28 and TRBJ1-1, with 8 bases that match TRBD1. The CDR3 has 16 amino acids. J lost 4 bases, V lost 6 bases, and 13 bases had no gene match. CDR1 and CDR2 (germline): MDHEN, SYDVKM. CDR3 DNA: TGTGCCAGCAGGATCATCGGGACAGGTGAGCGCACTGAAGCTTTCTTT. Translated, it gives CASRIIGTGERTEAFF.

This chain connects TRBV7-2 to TRBJ2-4; the D gene is possibly TRBD1 (6 bases). Trimming shortened V by 5 bases and J by 0 bases, and 14 bases separated the two germline ends. CDR3 size: 16 residues. CDR1 is SGHTA and CDR2 is FQGNSA in the germline V gene. CDR3 in DNA: TGTGCCAGCAGCCCCGGACAGCAATTAGCCAAAAACATTCAGTACTTC. Encoded protein: CASSPGQQLAKNIQYF.

By share, this clone ranks as medium-sized. CDR3 protein: CAWEERRPNYGYTF. The CDR3 DNA reads TGTGCCTGGGAGGAGAGGCGGCCCAACTATGGCTACACCTTC. The chain carries TRBV30 and TRBJ1-2; D uncertain. V gave up 5 bases and J gave up 2 bases, with 15 bases separating them. The CDR3 is made up of 14 amino acids. Per the germline V gene, CDR1 is GTSNPN and CDR2 is SVGIG (reference sequence).

The chain couples TRBV7-9 to TRBJ2-3; D uncertain. V gave up 5 bases and J gave up 0 bases, with 9 bases separating them. Germline loops: CDR1 SEHNR, CDR2 FQNEAQ (reference sequence). This CDR3 has 14 amino acids. For the CDR3, the DNA is TGTGCCAGCAGCCACAACCCTAGCACAGATACGCAGTATTTT. The encoded protein is CASSHNPSTDTQYF.

The chain has TRBV5-1 and TRBJ1-4; TRBD1 matches 9 bases. Germline assignment: CDR1 SGHRS and CDR2 YFSETQ. The CDR3 has 15 amino acids. Trimming took 4 bases from V and 5 from J; bases not matched to a gene: 6. The CDR3 loop reads CASSGTGLDNEKLFF. DNA of the CDR3: TGCGCCAGCAGCGGGACAGGGTTGGACAATGAAAAACTGTTTTTT.

The sample holds a few counts of this clone. J is TRBJ2-7 and V is TRBV18; TRBD1 matches 11 bases. Germline assignment: CDR1 KGHSH and CDR2 LQKENI. The CDR3 runs to 14 residues. Losses at the gene ends were 3 bases for V and 6 bases for J; bases not matched to a gene: 4. CDR3 DNA: TGTGCCAGCTCACCCTCAGGGACAGGGGGCGAGCAGTACTTC. Its protein is CASSPSGTGGEQYF.

In DNA form, the CDR3 reads TGTGCCAGTAGTATGTCAGGCATCCCCTACAATGAGCAGTTCTTC. Residues: CASSMSGIPYNEQFF. The rearrangement uses TRBV19 and TRBJ2-1; no clear D gene. V was shortened by 3 bases and J by 2 bases, with 11 bases between the two germline ends. The CDR3 extends over 15 amino acids. The germline gives CDR1 LNHDA, CDR2 SQIVND (reference sequence).

The V and J genes are TRBV5-4 and TRBJ1-1, with D hard to call. This CDR3 has 15 residues. CDR1 is SGHNT, CDR2 YYREEE, per germline (reference sequence). Trimming shortened V by 0 bases and J by 0 bases, and 9 bases separated the two germline ends. This CDR3 reads CASSLAKVLNTEAFF. The CDR3 DNA is TGTGCCAGCAGCTTGGCCAAAGTACTGAACACTGAAGCTTTCTTT. The whole variable domain, remainder taken from reference TRBV5-4 and TRBJ1-1, is ETGVTQSPTHLIKTRGQQVTLRCSSQSGHNTVSWYQQALGQGPQFIFQYYREEENGRGNFPPRFSGLQFPNYSSELNVNALELDDSALYLCASSLAKVLNTEAFFGQGTRLTVV.

This chain uses TRBV6-1 with TRBJ2-7, with TRBD1 matching 10 bases. Germline lookup yields CDR1 MNHNS and CDR2 SASEGT. V shed 4 bases, J shed 5 bases, and the junction held 8 bases outside the gene matches. The CDR3 extends over 15 amino acids. CDR3 in amino acids: CASSGGQGFLDEQYF. DNA for the CDR3: TGTGCCAGCAGTGGGGGACAGGGGTTTTTGGACGAGCAGTACTTC.

The chain couples TRBV4-1 to TRBJ2-1, with a weak D call TRBD2 (6 bases). The CDR3 sequence is 15 residues long. The germline V and J ends were trimmed by 1 base and 8 bases, with 15 bases remaining between them. The V gene's germline CDR1 is MGHRA and CDR2 YSYEKL. The CDR3 loop reads CASSQVEGGQYEQFF. DNA of the CDR3: TGCGCCAGCAGCCAAGTAGAGGGAGGTCAGTATGAGCAGTTCTTC.

The chain links TRBV14 to TRBJ2-3; D is uncertain. Germline V lookup: CDR1 SGHDN, CDR2 FVKESK. The V end lost 1 base, the J end lost 1 base, and 6 bases lay between the germline ends. There are 14 residues in the CDR3. Here the CDR3 DNA reads TGTGCCAGCAGCCAAGGGACCCGCACAGATACGCAGTATTTT. This encodes CASSQGTRTDTQYF.

V usage is TRBV19 and J usage is TRBJ2-5; the D call may be TRBD1 or TRBD2 (5 bases each). Germline V gene data show CDR1 as LNHDA and CDR2 as SQIVND (reference sequence). Trimming took 4 bases from V and 1 from J, leaving 22 bases between them. This CDR3 spans 18 amino acids. The CDR3 nucleotides are TGTGCCAGTAGTAGGTGGCACTCCGGGACCACGTTCCAAGAGACCCAGTACTTC. Translation: CASSRWHSGTTFQETQYF. The entire variable domain, with the rest obtained from reference TRBV19 and TRBJ2-5, is as follows: DGGITQSPKYLFRKEGQNVTLSCEQNLNHDAMYWYRQDPGQGLRLIYYSQIVNDFQKGDIAEGYSVSREKKESFPLTVTSAQKNPTAFYLCASSRWHSGTTFQETQYFGPGTRLLVL.

The J gene is TRBJ2-7, the V gene TRBV19; D possibly corresponds to TRBD2 (5 bases). Trimming cost V 7 bases and J 4 bases, with 14 bases left between them. CDR3 length: 13 amino acids. In germline, CDR1 is LNHDA, CDR2 SQIVND (reference sequence). In nucleotides, the CDR3 is TGTGCCAGTAAGGGTCGGGGAGCATACGAGCAGTACTTC. It translates to CASKGRGAYEQYF.

The V gene is TRBV6-4, the J gene TRBJ1-1; D perhaps matches TRBD1 (5 bases). Trimming cost V 2 bases and J 1 base, with 5 bases left between them. Per germline, CDR1 MRHNA and CDR2 SNTAGT. The CDR3 has 13 amino acids. CDR3 protein: CASSDGGNTEAFF. CDR3 nucleotide sequence: TGTGCCAGCAGTGACGGGGGGAACACTGAAGCTTTCTTT.